This T cell receptor (beta chain) was captured by sequencing in a study of blood T cell repertoires in COVID-19 (dated by TCRdb to about 2020). General notes on the study: Samples from collaborators originated in the United States, Italy and Spain and spanned both the acute and convalescent phases of COVID-19. Deeply sampled blood TCRbeta repertoires from subjects exposed to, actively infected with, or recovered from COVID-19 were included in the dataset. Sample metadata almost always included a de-identified subject ID, COVID-19 status, age in years and sex. The samples were drawn from two sources: the first 160 participants of the ongoing ImmuneRACE study, and about 1,300 subjects contributed by 6 global collaborators. The repertoires were released in a freely available public database intended as a resource for research on the immune response to SARS-CoV-2. The material from the prospective study consisted of cDNA or gDNA derived from T cells, B-cell-depleted T cells, or PBMCs. HLA class I and class II types, where available, came from metadata supplied by the sample provider rather than from assay-based typing. The study at large found these results: How much clinical and demographic metadata was included differed by source and by participant, and the metadata was provided uncurated.

Including cysteine and phenylalanine, the CDR3 has 17 amino acids. Only the CDR3 DNA is retained, 51 bases long and in frame from the first base. The junction shows trimming of 2 bases on V and 2 bases on J, plus 18 bases between the germline ends. CDR1 and CDR2, looked up from the germline V gene, are SGHDN and FVKESK. Turning to this clone: The antigen this receptor binds is unknown. No base qualities exist here, and no much larger clone lies one base off it.

TCRbeta CDR3 regions were amplified from genomic DNA by means of the immunoSEQ Assay, a bias-controlled multiplex PCR. Per the source publication's procedure: Within the assay, amplification of reference gene primers was used to estimate how many nucleated cells each sample contained. To quantify the absolute abundance of each unique TCRbeta CDR3 rearrangement, sequence reads were collapsed and filtered. For each sample, productive Simpson clonality was calculated as the square root of Simpson's diversity index across productive rearrangements. The source is immuneACCESS, and TCRdb retained only in-frame sequences with V and J called. Part of the clones is not carried over; for the studies checked, unresolved V genes explain less than half of this, and the remainder is unexplained. V and J calls and clone size come straight from that table; D and trimming were deduced from the DNA. The sample table holds about 200,000 clones, of which 84% were seen once. The top ten hold over 10% of the sample.

Each collaborating institution followed its own protocols to collect whole blood in K2EDTA tubes. For TCRbeta analysis, collaborators shipped samples in one of three forms: frozen whole blood, isolated PBMCs, or DNA extracted from either of those sample types. The sequenced sample consisted of peripheral blood. Recombination linked TRBV14 to TRBJ2-5; TRBD1 is a weak D gene call, 6 bases matching. This TCR was recovered from a human donor in a cohort sampled during active COVID-19. The nucleotide sequence is given as TGTGCCAGCAGCCAACGGACCGGACAGACAATTCAAGAGACCCAGTACTTC. Its translation reads: CASSQRTGQTIQETQYF.